This note documents a single TCR beta chain sequence. Its antigen remains unidentified. Time point here: week 35, safety follow-up. The investigators gave 300 ug of mutant IDH1 20-mer peptide in each vaccine dose, together with topical imiquimod. The data were taken from a study of a mutant IDH1 vaccine in newly diagnosed glioma. The protocol was immunoSEQ multiplex PCR, while the TCRdb copy is restricted to in-frame clones and leaves out a portion. The sample has 45,000 to 55,000 clones, around 78% seen once. The ends lost 4 bases at V and 9 bases at J; junction bases unmatched: 15. Per germline, CDR1 SGHRS and CDR2 YFSETQ. This CDR3 has 17 residues.

This chain uses TRBV5-1 with TRBJ2-4; 11 positions agree with TRBD2. The TCR originated in a man between 40 and 49 years old with glioma. The source material was PBMCs, sampled from a glioma patient whose treatment included an IDH1 peptide vaccine. This CDR3 reads CASSTLGRLAGQGIQYF. As DNA, the CDR3 is TGCGCCAGCAGCACATTGGGACGACTAGCGGGACAAGGCATTCAGTACTTC. Using reference TRBV5-1 and TRBJ2-4 for the parts outside the CDR3, the full variable domain is KAGVTQTPRYLIKTRGQQVTLSCSPISGHRSVSWYQQTPGQGLQFLFEYFSETQRNKGNFPGRFSGRQFSNSRSEMNVSTLELGDSALYLCASSTLGRLAGQGIQYFGAGTRLSVL.